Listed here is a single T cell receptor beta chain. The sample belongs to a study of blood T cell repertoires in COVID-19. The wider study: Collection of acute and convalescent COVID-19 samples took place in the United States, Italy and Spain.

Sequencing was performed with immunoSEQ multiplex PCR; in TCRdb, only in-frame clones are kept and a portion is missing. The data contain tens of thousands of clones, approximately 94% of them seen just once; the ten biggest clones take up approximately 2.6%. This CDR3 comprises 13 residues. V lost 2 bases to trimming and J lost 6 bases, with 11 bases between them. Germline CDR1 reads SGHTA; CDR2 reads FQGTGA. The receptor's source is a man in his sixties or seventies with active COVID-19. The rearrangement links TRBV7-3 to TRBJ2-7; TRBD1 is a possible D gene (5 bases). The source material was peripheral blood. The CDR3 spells CASSLGRVGEQYF. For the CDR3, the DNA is TGTGCCAGCAGCTTAGGCAGGGTCGGCGAGCAGTACTTC. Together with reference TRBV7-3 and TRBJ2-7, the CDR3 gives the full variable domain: GAGVSQTPSNKVTEKGKYVELRCDPISGHTALYWYRQSLGQGPEFLIYFQGTGAADDSGLPNDRFFAVRPEGSVSTLKIQRTERGDSAVYLCASSLGRVGEQYFGPGTRLTVT.